This T cell receptor beta chain was captured in a study of T cells after yellow fever vaccination. Points from the study as a whole: Boosting was followed by the reappearance of most primary-vaccination clones (just under 97% CD4, 88% CD8). Few clonotypes appeared in both CD4 and CD8 compartments. Contaminants from the bulk population, in the form of abundant clonotypes, could be found in FACS-sorted repertoires. Peaking on day 5 versus 15, the secondary response was faster but weaker.

V lost 2 bases and J lost 0; bases outside the gene matches: 4. The CDR3 loop spans 15 amino acids. The germline V gene encodes CDR1 SGHRS and CDR2 YFSETQ. TCRdb recomputed calls from the 5' RACE reads with MiXCR, one row per CDR3 protein. This repertoire shows some 500,000 distinct CDR3 sequences, about 14% found once; its top ten account for about 14%. A word on this clonotype: The antigen remains unidentified.

The rearrangement uses TRBV5-1 and TRBJ1-1, with TRBD1 matching over 7 bases. The sequencing used PBMCs, collected on the day of the yellow fever booster vaccination. The TCR sequence derives from a man between 25 and 39 years old who received the YFV17D yellow fever vaccine. CDR3 nucleotide sequence: TGCGCCAGCAGCTTTCAGGGGGAGATGAACACTGAAGCTTTCTTT. Protein: CASSFQGEMNTEAFF.